The 18 T cell receptor beta chains in this list originate from one sample, sequenced in a study of molecular identifiers for immune sequencing clone quantification. TCRdb re-called the PCR reads through MiXCR, storing one row per CDR3 protein. Here the sample spans approximately 590,000 distinct CDR3 sequences, approximately 24% being singletons. Sequencing was performed on naive CD8+ T cells from blood, with Jurkat cell RNA spiked in. As to subset: FACS-sorted CD8+CD4-CCR7+CD45RA+ naive T cells. The receptors come from a human donor in good health. Some libraries in this study had Jurkat cell RNA spiked in.

This clonotype appeared a few times. The chain recombines TRBV28 with TRBJ1-3; no clear D gene. Trimming left V 4 bases short and J 0 bases short, with 10 bases between. There are 15 residues in the CDR3. The germline V gene encodes CDR1 MDHEN and CDR2 SYDVKM. The CDR3 here is CASSSDRTSGNTIYF. DNA for the CDR3: TGTGCCAGCAGTTCGGACCGTACCTCTGGAAACACCATATATTTT.

This clonotype was counted many times. The chain employs TRBV2 and TRBJ2-6, with 7 bases aligning to TRBD1. Per germline, CDR1 SNHLY and CDR2 FYNNEI. Trimming at V came to 10 bases and at J to 2 bases, leaving 5 bases not matched to a gene. This CDR3 comprises 14 residues. The CDR3, as DNA: TGTGCCACCCAGACAGGGCCTGGGGCCAACGTCCTGACTTTC. Translation: CATQTGPGANVLTF.

This clonotype was detected ten times or more. The gene calls are TRBV6-5 and TRBJ2-3, with D perhaps assigned TRBD1 or TRBD2 (6 bases each). The germline gives CDR1 MNHEY, CDR2 SVGAGI. V gave up 7 bases and J gave up 3 bases, with 14 bases separating them. This CDR3 has 14 amino acids. The CDR3, as DNA: TGTGCCAGCAATGGGGGGCGTTTGACAGATACGCAGTATTTT. Its protein product is CASNGGRLTDTQYF.

This clonotype occurred a few times. The rearrangement uses TRBV9 and TRBJ1-1; D is unresolved. Germline loops: CDR1 SGDLS, CDR2 YYNGEE. The CDR3 has 13 amino acids. Trimming removed 3 bases at V and 1 base at J, with 7 bases between. CDR3 residues: CASSAYKNTEAFF. DNA for the CDR3: TGTGCCAGCAGCGCCTACAAGAACACTGAAGCTTTCTTT.

The CDR3 nucleotides read TGTGCCAGCAGCCGAGAGCGGACTAGTTTGGACACCGGGGAGCTGTTTTTT. Encoded protein: CASSRERTSLDTGELFF. The J gene is TRBJ2-2, the V gene TRBV4-2; 7 bases align to TRBD2. V gave up 4 bases and J gave up 3 bases; unmatched junction bases: 11. Germline CDR1 and CDR2: LGHNA and YNFKEQ. The CDR3 sequence is 17 residues long.

This clonotype was counted many times. J is TRBJ1-5 and V is TRBV6-2 or TRBV6-3; D remains unclear. CDR3 length equals 11 residues. Looked up from germline, CDR1 is MNHEY and CDR2 is SVGEGT. V shed 3 bases and J shed 7 bases, with 4 bases lying between them. The CDR3 here is CASSYPQPQHF. DNA for the CDR3: TGTGCCAGCAGTTATCCACAGCCCCAGCATTTT.

Notes on this clonotype: This clone may be a read error of a much larger clone one base away. The rearrangement uses TRBV3-1 and TRBJ2-2; D gene unclear. The CDR3 has 18 residues. The V end lost 1 base, the J end lost 3 bases, and 18 bases lay between the germline ends. In germline, CDR1 is LGHDT, CDR2 YNNKEL (reference sequence). This CDR3 reads CASSQAPPFTMDTGELFF. For the CDR3, the DNA is TGTGCCAGCAGCCAAGCTCCCCCGTTTACTATGGACACCGGGGAGCTGTTTTTT.

This clonotype was recorded a few times. V gene TRBV11-1 combines with J gene TRBJ2-2; 7 nucleotides match TRBD1. V lost 4 bases, J lost 6 bases, and 5 bases stayed unmatched. CDR3 length equals 14 residues. In germline, CDR1 is SGHAT, CDR2 FQDESV (reference sequence). The CDR3 coding sequence is TGTGCCAGCAGCTGGCGGACAGGCGCCGGGGAGCTGTTTTTT. Protein product: CASSWRTGAGELFF.

At least ten counts were recorded for this clonotype. The V call is TRBV7-9, the J call TRBJ2-5; D tentatively reads TRBD1 or TRBD2 (5 bases each). The CDR3 is made up of 16 amino acids. CDR1 is SEHNR, CDR2 FQNEAQ, per germline (reference sequence). With 1 base removed from V and 0 bases from J, the gap between germline ends came to 12 bases. In nucleotides, the CDR3 is TGTGCCAGCAGCTTAGGGCAGGGACCGAACCAAGAGACCCAGTACTTC. Translation gives CASSLGQGPNQETQYF.

The genes are TRBV20-1 and TRBJ2-3; 9 bases are a match to TRBD2. CDR3 length: 17 residues. Germline V CDR1 and CDR2: DFQATT, SNEGSKA (reference sequence). V was clipped by 0 bases and J by 4 bases; unmatched bases: 11. The CDR3 DNA reads as TGCAGTGCTAGAGATCTCGCTGTAGCGGGAGTTTCAGATACGCAGTATTTT. This codes for CSARDLAVAGVSDTQYF.

This clonotype came up many times. The V and J genes are TRBV4-3 and TRBJ1-1, with 7 positions matching TRBD1. The CDR3 spans 16 residues. CDR1 LGHNA and CDR2 YSLEER come from the germline V gene. The V gene end was trimmed by 0 bases and the J gene end by 0 bases; junction bases not matched to a gene: 4. The CDR3 nucleotides read TGCGCCAGCAGCCAAGATCGAGGGGGCCTGAACACTGAAGCTTTCTTT. This sequence encodes CASSQDRGGLNTEAFF.

V and J are TRBV6-6 and TRBJ2-2; 8 positions agree with TRBD2. The CDR3 totals 14 residues. CDR1 MNHNY and CDR2 SVGAGI come from the germline V gene (reference sequence). Trimming cost V 6 bases and J 14 bases; bases outside gene matches: 14. The CDR3 protein is CASRPLAAGVKLFF. The CDR3, as DNA: TGTGCCAGCAGACCCCTAGCAGCGGGGGTGAAACTGTTTTTT.

The gene calls are TRBV7-9 and TRBJ1-3; no clear D gene. This CDR3 has 14 residues. Germline CDR1 is SEHNR and CDR2 is FQNEAQ (reference sequence). V was shortened by 0 bases and J by 4 bases, with 7 bases between the two germline ends. The CDR3 DNA reads as TGTGCCAGCAGCTTAGCGTTCTCCGGAAACACCATATATTTT. Amino acids: CASSLAFSGNTIYF.

The chain is built from TRBV7-9 and TRBJ1-2, with 7 positions matching TRBD1. In germline, CDR1 is SEHNR, CDR2 FQNEAQ (reference sequence). The CDR3 covers 15 residues. J gave up 4 bases and V 3 bases, and 8 bases lay outside the gene matches. CDR3 in amino acids: CASSFRGGDSYGYTF. For the CDR3, the DNA is TGTGCCAGCAGCTTTCGAGGGGGCGATAGCTATGGCTACACCTTC.

The chain combines TRBV19 with TRBJ2-7, with D uncertain. V was shortened by 6 bases and J by 3 bases, with 18 bases between the two germline ends. CDR3 length equals 15 residues. Germline V lookup: CDR1 LNHDA, CDR2 SQIVND (reference sequence). The CDR3 sequence is CASSENPGIDYEQYF. DNA of the CDR3: TGTGCCAGTAGCGAAAACCCAGGAATAGACTACGAGCAGTACTTC. Full variable domain (outside the CDR3, taken from reference TRBV19 and TRBJ2-7): DGGITQSPKYLFRKEGQNVTLSCEQNLNHDAMYWYRQDPGQGLRLIYYSQIVNDFQKGDIAEGYSVSREKKESFPLTVTSAQKNPTAFYLCASSENPGIDYEQYFGPGTRLTVT.

The table lists this clonotype with a few counts. V usage is TRBV4-3 and J usage is TRBJ1-6, with D unclear. Germline V CDR1 and CDR2: LGHNA, YSLEER. CDR3 length: 14 amino acids. The ends were cut back, 5 bases at V and 7 bases at J, with 12 bases in the middle. CDR3 amino acids: CASSRESPNSPLHF. The CDR3 DNA reads as TGCGCCAGCAGCAGGGAGTCCCCCAATTCACCCCTCCACTTT.

A note on this clonotype: Possible read error: a much larger clone is one base away. The J gene is TRBJ2-5, the V gene TRBV6-5; 8 bases are shared with TRBD1. Germline V gene lookup returns CDR1 MNHEY and CDR2 SVGAGI. This CDR3 comprises 13 residues. The CDR3 bases are TGTGCCAGCAGTGAGACAGGGGAAGAGACCCTGTACTTC. This codes for CASSETGEETLYF.

At least ten counts were recorded for this clonotype. V gene TRBV4-3 combines with J gene TRBJ2-1; tentatively, D is TRBD1 (6 bases). V was clipped by 1 base and J by 2 bases, with 9 bases between them. The CDR3 spans 15 residues. In germline, CDR1 is LGHNA, CDR2 YSLEER. The CDR3 DNA reads TGCGCCAGCAGCCAAGCCGGGACAACCTACAATGAGCAGTTCTTC. Its protein is CASSQAGTTYNEQFF.